One T cell receptor beta chain is described in this entry. The clone's antigen remains unknown. No base qualities exist here, and no much larger clone lies one base off it. Ends trimmed: V by 0 bases, J by 9 bases; bases unmatched to a gene: 12. From the cysteine through the phenylalanine, the CDR3 covers 17 amino acids. Only CDR3 DNA remains: 51 bases, in frame from the first base. The germline V gene provides CDR1 MGHRA and CDR2 YSYEKL. The Qiagen DNeasy kit was used to extract genomic DNA from unsorted PBMCs and from the negatively selected CD4+ and CD8+ fractions. TCR beta CDR3 regions were subjected to amplification by immunoSEQ multiplex PCR with primers that anneal to V and J segments. A synthetic immune receptor repertoire was used to minimize amplification bias, and any remaining bias was removed computationally after sequencing. On the authors' methods: Custom Python scripts were used to quantify repertoire diversity as the Shannon entropy index. Unsorted, CD4+ and CD8+ repertoires were analyzed separately, except for combined analyses in which CD4+ and CD8+ sequences were merged in silico. A clone counted as expanded when the clone's frequency after treatment rose at least 2-fold relative to C1D1, and clones undetected at baseline were given a pseudocount of 0.5. Singleton clones were defined as clones with 0 or 1 copy at C1D1, and non-singleton clones were defined as clones with 2 or more copies. By matching protein sequences in sorted samples from the same patient, clones expanded in unsorted samples were annotated as CD4+, CD8+ or unknown. Wilcoxon tests on paired samples were used to test changes in diversity from C1D1 to C4D1. TCRdb carries this immuneACCESS record with in-frame sequences only. Its versions omit some clonotypes, under half of them owing to an unresolved V gene in the studies checked, with the rest unexplained. Clone size and the V and J calls come from that table; the DNA yielded D and trimming. Here the sample has around 4,900 clones; 79% occur a single time. The ten largest clones take up 3.4% of the sample.

The time point tag for this specimen amounts to: cycle 4 day 1 (C4D1), after 6 weeks of nivolumab. Every trial patient had relapsed following autologous stem cell transplantation, and prior brentuximab vedotin exposure was what differed among cohorts A, B and C. CD4+ T cells were purified from thawed PBMCs by magnetic negative selection with a Miltenyi CD4+ T cell isolation kit. The trial cohort included 55 to 65 patients with relapsed/refractory classical Hodgkin lymphoma, and each patient had a best overall response of complete response, partial response or progressive disease. Single-agent nivolumab was administered to trial patients in the multi-cohort phase II CheckMate 205 trial. Best overall response was determined by an independent review committee according to the 2007 International Working Group response criteria. Trial PBMCs were collected immediately before nivolumab initiation (C1D1) and during therapy at cycle 2 day 1 and cycle 4 day 1. Peripheral blood was collected in 8 mL Vacutainer Cell Preparation Tubes, from which PBMCs were isolated by centrifugation and then cryopreserved. Purified CD4+ and CD8+ fractions were prepared only for cases in which an additional PBMC sample was available. On LS columns in a quadroMACS separator, the magnetically labelled cells were depleted, and the flow-through was collected as the purified fraction.

The data are from a study of PD-1 blockade in classical Hodgkin lymphoma (dated by TCRdb to about 2020). Notes on the research overall: Nivolumab dosing was 3 mg/kg intravenously every 2 weeks, continuing until either disease progression or unacceptable toxicity. To define a peripheral blood immune signature of response to PD-1 blockade in classical Hodgkin lymphoma, the study combined TCR beta sequencing with CyTOF.

The research as a whole found: A significant rise by C4D1 was seen in CD4+ but not CD8+ TCR diversity (p=0.0027 vs p=0.16), with the rise being most apparent in complete responders (p=0.02). Only a single clinical trial cohort was studied, and what caused the repertoire differences, possibly disease activity or prior therapy, remained undefined. Patients starting nivolumab less than 1 year after ASCT had lower diversity and were excluded from later analyses to avoid confounding by immune reconstitution. Baseline TCR diversity was reported to be lower in newly diagnosed patients than in healthy donors and to be lower still in relapsed/refractory patients. Among trial patients, those achieving complete response had baseline diversity similar to that of newly diagnosed patients, while diversity was significantly lower in partial responders and progressors.

The source is a human donor with classical Hodgkin lymphoma. The sequence links TRBV4-1 to TRBJ2-1, with 9 bases aligning to TRBD2. This sample comprised CD4+ T cells from blood, obtained before the fourth cycle of nivolumab. The CDR3 region: CASSQEGGAGGRSEQFF. The nucleotides read TGCGCCAGCAGCCAAGAGGGTGGCGCGGGGGGGCGTAGTGAGCAGTTCTTC.